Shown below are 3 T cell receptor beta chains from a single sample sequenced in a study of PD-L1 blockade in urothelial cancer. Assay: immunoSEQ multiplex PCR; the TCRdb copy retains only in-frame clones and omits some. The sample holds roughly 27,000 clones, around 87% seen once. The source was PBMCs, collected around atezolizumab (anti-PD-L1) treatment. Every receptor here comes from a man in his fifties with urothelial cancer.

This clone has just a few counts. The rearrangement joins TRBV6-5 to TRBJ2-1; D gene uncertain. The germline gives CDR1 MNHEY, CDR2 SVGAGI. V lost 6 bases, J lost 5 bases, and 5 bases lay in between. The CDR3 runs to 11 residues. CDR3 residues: CASSSNNEQFF. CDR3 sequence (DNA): TGTGCCAGCAGCTCTAACAATGAGCAGTTCTTC.

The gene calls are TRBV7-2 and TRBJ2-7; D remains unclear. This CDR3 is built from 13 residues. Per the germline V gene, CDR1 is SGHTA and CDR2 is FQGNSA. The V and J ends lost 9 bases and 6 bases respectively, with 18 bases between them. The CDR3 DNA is TGTGCCAGTATGACTCCGACGACCTTCGAGCAGTACTTC. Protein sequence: CASMTPTTFEQYF.

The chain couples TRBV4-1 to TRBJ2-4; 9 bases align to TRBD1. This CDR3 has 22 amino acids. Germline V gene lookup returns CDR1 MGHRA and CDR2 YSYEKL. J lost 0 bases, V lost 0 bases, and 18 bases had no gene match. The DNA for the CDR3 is TGCGCCAGCAGCCAAGATCGACTGGGGGGACAGGGACACATCTTAGCCAAAAACATTCAGTACTTC. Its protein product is CASSQDRLGGQGHILAKNIQYF.